These T cell receptor beta chains were read from a single sample in a study of T cell responses to AZD1222 COVID-19 vaccine. The protocol was immunoSEQ multiplex PCR, while the TCRdb copy is restricted to in-frame clones and leaves out a portion. The table lists about 86,000 clones, roughly nine tenths of them singletons. Sample: peripheral blood, taken on day 0 of AZD1222 vaccination. Receptors originate from an adult in good health. Both conserved end residues are part of each CDR3. D genes are given only for firm matches. Clone size, where shown, is once, few, many, or a class for clones that have expanded.

length	J	D	size	V	CDR3	DNA
15	TRBJ1-2	NA	NA	TRBV5-1	CASSSGGHLSHGYTF	TGCGCCAGCAGCTCTGGCGGGCACCTTAGTCATGGCTACACCTTC
15	TRBJ2-2	TRBD2	NA	TRBV6-1	CASSEPASGTGELFF	TGTGCCAGCAGTGAACCCGCTAGCGGGACCGGGGAGCTGTTTTTT
17	TRBJ2-3	TRBD2	NA	TRBV11-2	CASSRTLSGRAVDTQYF	TGTGCCAGCAGCCGCACTCTTAGCGGGAGGGCCGTAGATACGCAGTATTTT
14	TRBJ1-1	TRBD1	NA	TRBV5-1	CASRPGTANTEAFF	TGCGCCAGCAGACCCGGGACAGCGAACACTGAAGCTTTCTTT
11	TRBJ2-1	NA	NA	TRBV28	CASSGYNEQFF	TGTGCCAGCAGTGGTTACAATGAGCAGTTCTTC
14	TRBJ2-1	TRBD2	NA	TRBV6-2/TRBV6-3	CASSYGLAANEQFF	TGTGCCAGCAGTTACGGTCTAGCGGCCAATGAGCAGTTCTTC
18	TRBJ2-7	NA	NA	TRBV4-3	CASSQDGPRGGISYEQYF	TGCGCCAGCAGCCAAGATGGACCCAGGGGCGGCATCTCCTACGAGCAGTACTTC
15	TRBJ1-5	NA	NA	TRBV27	CASSSDSLGNQPQHF	TGTGCCAGCAGCTCCGATTCCCTGGGCAATCAGCCCCAGCATTTT
19	TRBJ2-1	TRBD2	NA	TRBV4-1	CASSQDLAGGPRSYNEQFF	TGCGCCAGCAGCCAAGATTTAGCGGGGGGGCCCCGCTCCTACAATGAGCAGTTCTTC
15	TRBJ2-3	TRBD1	NA	TRBV19	CASRGTGPSVGTQYF	TGTGCCAGTAGAGGGACAGGGCCCTCCGTTGGTACGCAGTATTTT
16	TRBJ1-4	NA	NA	TRBV2	CASSEQGRATNEKLFF	TGTGCCAGCAGTGAACAGGGGAGAGCAACTAATGAAAAACTGTTTTTT
14	TRBJ1-1	NA	once	TRBV5-6	CASSLALGNTEAFF	TGTGCCAGCAGCTTGGCCTTAGGGAACACTGAAGCTTTCTTT
15	TRBJ2-7	NA	NA	TRBV11-2	CASSPRSLVSYEQYF	TGTGCCAGCAGCCCGAGGAGTCTTGTCTCCTACGAGCAGTACTTC
18	TRBJ2-1	TRBD1	once	TRBV4-1	CASSQVHLGTGMYNEQFF	TGCGCCAGCAGCCAAGTTCACCTCGGGACAGGGATGTACAATGAGCAGTTCTTC
14	TRBJ2-7	TRBD1	NA	TRBV7-9	CASSSRTGNEAQYF	TGTGCCAGCAGCTCCCGGACAGGTAACGAAGCCCAGTACTTC
16	TRBJ2-7	TRBD2	NA	TRBV28	CASSPRTSGSGYEQYF	TGTGCCAGCAGTCCCCGGACTAGCGGGAGTGGCTACGAGCAGTACTTC
17	TRBJ1-5	NA	once	TRBV7-8	CASSLVGARYSNQPQHF	TGTGCCAGCAGCTTAGTAGGGGCACGTTATAGCAATCAGCCCCAGCATTTT
17	TRBJ2-1	NA	NA	TRBV15	CATSRDPAGAFYNEQFF	TGTGCCACCAGCAGAGATCCGGCGGGGGCTTTCTACAATGAGCAGTTCTTC
13	TRBJ1-2	TRBD1	NA	TRBV29-1	CSGGETGPYGYTF	TGCAGCGGGGGGGAGACAGGGCCCTATGGCTACACCTTC
17	TRBJ1-3	NA	few	TRBV19	CASSNLWDKASGNTIYF	TGTGCCAGTAGTAATCTCTGGGACAAGGCCTCTGGAAACACCATATATTTT
15	TRBJ1-2	NA	NA	TRBV5-4	CASSLVRTDMYGYTF	TGTGCCAGCAGCTTGGTCCGGACAGACATGTATGGCTACACCTTC
13	TRBJ2-1	TRBD1	NA	TRBV29-1	CSTRQGGSNEQFF	TGCAGCACCCGACAGGGGGGGTCTAATGAGCAGTTCTTC
14	TRBJ2-1	NA	NA	TRBV27	CASSCGPPSNEQFF	TGTGCCAGCAGTTGCGGGCCCCCATCCAATGAGCAGTTCTTC
17	TRBJ2-2	TRBD1	once	TRBV27	CASSSTGGSSPTGELFF	TGTGCCAGCAGTTCTACAGGGGGAAGTAGCCCAACCGGGGAGCTGTTTTTT
15	TRBJ2-3	TRBD2	few	TRBV4-1	CASSQVGGRQDTQYF	TGCGCCAGCAGCCAAGTGGGCGGGAGGCAAGATACGCAGTATTTT
13	TRBJ1-1	NA	NA	TRBV6-5	CASRSDSNTEAFF	TGTGCCAGCAGATCGGACAGCAACACTGAAGCTTTCTTT
13	TRBJ2-5	NA	NA	TRBV5-4	CASRLTGEETQYF	TGTGCCAGCAGGTTAACAGGAGAAGAGACCCAGTACTTC
10	TRBJ1-2	NA	NA	TRBV30	CALNWGGYTF	TGTGCCTTAAACTGGGGTGGCTACACCTTC